One sample yielded the 2 T cell receptor beta chains listed below, sequenced in a study of monozygotic twins with inflammatory bowel disease. TCRdb re-called the 5' RACE reads; every CDR3 protein appears as one record, without DNA. The ten most abundant clones cover about 8% of a sample with 170,000 or so distinct CDR3 sequences. The sequencing sample was made of blood. The origin of the receptors is a human donor with ulcerative colitis or Crohn's disease, or a healthy co-twin of an affected twin (not recorded which).

The CDR3 is CASSFSGGGYNEQFF. The chain recombines TRBV7-2 with TRBJ2-1; TCRdb's D call of TRBD1 is untestable without DNA. The CDR3 length is 15 residues. CDR1 is SGHTA, CDR2 FQGNSA, per germline.

The rearrangement joins TRBV6-5 to TRBJ2-5; TCRdb indicates TRBD1, and absent DNA this call remains unverified. The germline V gene encodes CDR1 MNHEY and CDR2 SVGAGI. The CDR3 totals 12 residues. The CDR3 loop reads CASQGGQETQYF.